The entry below gives a single TCR beta chain sequence along with its context. Some clones are missing from TCRdb's copy, which holds only in-frame ones; the method was immunoSEQ multiplex PCR. The table includes tens of thousands of clones, around 83% detected once. This CDR3 comprises 14 residues. The entry originates in a study of graft-versus-host responses after intestinal transplantation. This chain connects TRBV21-1 to TRBJ1-3. TRBV21-1 is shown as a pseudogene. The clonotype originates from a human patient who received an intestinal transplant, so some T cells may come from the graft donor. This material consisted of PBMCs, taken roughly 1,000 days after transplant. Written as DNA, the CDR3 is TGTGCCAGCCCTACAAAGGGTACTGGAAACACCATATATTTT. Protein product: CASPTKGTGNTIYF.